The next 27 T cell receptor beta chains were all read from a single sample in a study of CD8 T cells in Susac syndrome. It was with random hexamers that 0.5 to 1 ug RNA was reverse transcribed. TCRdb independently ran MiXCR on the immunoSEQ multiplex PCR reads; one entry per CDR3 protein. This sample has around 150,000 distinct CDR3 sequences, with more than 85% found just once. The material sequenced was CD8+ T cells from PBMCs. These receptors were taken from a human donor with Susac syndrome.

The rearrangement uses TRBV5-1 and TRBJ2-7; TRBD1 might be the D (6 bases). This CDR3 is built from 13 residues. CDR1 SGHRS and CDR2 YFSETQ come from the germline V gene. The ends were cut back, 3 bases at V and 4 bases at J, with 11 bases in the middle. DNA for the CDR3: TGCGCCAGCAGCTCCAATGACAGGTACGAGCAGTACTTC. Amino acid sequence: CASSSNDRYEQYF.

This chain uses TRBV9 with TRBJ2-1; D is unresolved. Germline V gene data show CDR1 as SGDLS and CDR2 as YYNGEE. The ends were cut back, 0 bases at V and 10 bases at J, with 8 bases in the middle. The CDR3 runs to 12 residues. The CDR3 sequence is CASSVEDEEQFF. The CDR3 nucleotides read TGTGCCAGCAGCGTAGAAGACGAGGAGCAGTTCTTC.

The rearrangement links TRBV7-8 to TRBJ2-5; 7 nucleotides align to TRBD1. The CDR3 has 14 amino acids. With 5 bases clipped from V and 5 bases from J, the junction kept 8 bases outside the gene matches. Germline-derived CDR1 and CDR2 are SGHVS and FQNEAQ. This CDR3 reads CASSGTGAWETQYF. The CDR3 region has the DNA TGTGCCAGCAGCGGAACAGGGGCCTGGGAGACCCAGTACTTC.

V usage is TRBV5-6 and J usage is TRBJ1-1; unclear D gene. The V gene lost 0 bases and the J gene lost 3 bases, with 3 bases spanning the gap. The CDR3 consists of 12 residues. Germline assignment: CDR1 SGHDT and CDR2 YYEEEE. The CDR3 DNA sequence: TGTGCCAGCAGCTTGGGGGACACTGAAGCTTTCTTT. It is translated as CASSLGDTEAFF.

This clonotype has just one count. The chain links TRBV6-4 to TRBJ2-1; tentatively, D is TRBD2 (6 bases). The CDR3 has 15 residues. Germline CDR1 reads MRHNA; CDR2 reads SNTAGT. Deletions cut 8 bases from V and 7 bases from J, with 21 bases between. The CDR3 protein is CASGGTNSARNEQFF. DNA of the CDR3: TGTGCCAGCGGGGGGACCAACTCCGCGAGGAATGAGCAGTTCTTC.

The chain joins TRBV20-1 to TRBJ1-2; D perhaps matches TRBD1 (5 bases). The V end was cut by 5 bases, the J end by 7 bases, with 14 bases between. Germline CDR1 DFQATT, CDR2 SNEGSKA (reference sequence). CDR3 size: 12 residues. The CDR3 protein is CSAAGDRGGYTF. The CDR3 DNA reads TGCAGTGCTGCCGGGGACCGGGGTGGCTACACCTTC.

The J gene is TRBJ1-1, the V gene TRBV5-1, with D perhaps matching TRBD1 (5 bases). V was shortened by 5 bases and J by 5 bases, with 10 bases between the two germline ends. Germline assignment: CDR1 SGHRS and CDR2 YFSETQ. CDR3 length: 12 residues. The CDR3 DNA follows: TGCGCCAGCAGAGAAGGGGAAACTGAAGCTTTCTTT. Encoded protein: CASREGETEAFF.

The V gene is TRBV11-2, the J gene TRBJ1-3; no clear D. Germline V CDR1 and CDR2: SGHAT, FQNNGV. The CDR3 runs 16 residues. Trimming cost V 2 bases and J 0 bases, with 11 bases left between them. CDR3 sequence: CASSLLYADSGNTIYF. As DNA, the CDR3 is TGTGCCAGCAGCTTATTATACGCTGACTCTGGAAACACCATATATTTT.

The chain couples TRBV7-6 to TRBJ2-4; 11 bases agree with TRBD1. The CDR3 contains 15 residues. Germline V lookup: CDR1 SGHVS, CDR2 FNYEAQ. V lost 4 bases and J lost 8; bases outside the gene matches: 7. The CDR3 coding sequence is TGTGCCAGCAGCTCAGGACAGGGGGCGCTGGACATTCAGTACTTC. Translation: CASSSGQGALDIQYF.

The V call is TRBV4-1, the J call TRBJ2-1; D may match TRBD1 or TRBD2 (5 bases each). The CDR3 extends over 13 amino acids. Germline assignment: CDR1 MGHRA and CDR2 YSYEKL. V gave up 3 bases and J gave up 3 bases, with 6 bases separating them. The CDR3 protein is CASSQGVYNEQFF. The CDR3 DNA sequence: TGCGCCAGCAGCCAGGGGGTCTACAATGAGCAGTTCTTC.

The V call is TRBV2, the J call TRBJ2-7, with 9 bases matching TRBD2. CDR3 length equals 13 residues. Germline V CDR1 and CDR2: SNHLY, FYNNEI. V was pared by 6 bases and J by 2 bases, with 2 bases of the junction left unmatched. The CDR3 DNA reads as TGTGCCAGCAGGGCGGGAGGGCCCTACGAGCAGTACTTC. It translates to CASRAGGPYEQYF.

The chain has TRBV2 and TRBJ1-1; tentative D call: TRBD1 (5 bases). The CDR3 is made up of 11 amino acids. Trimming removed 11 bases from V and 5 bases from J, with 12 bases in between. CDR1 SNHLY and CDR2 FYNNEI come from the germline V gene. The chain's CDR3 is CASWGGTEAFF. CDR3 DNA: TGTGCCTCCTGGGGGGGGACTGAAGCTTTCTTT.

The genes are TRBV28 and TRBJ2-7, with 7 bases identical to TRBD1. The V and J ends lost 6 bases and 3 bases, in that order; junction bases with no gene match: 8. This CDR3 has 14 residues. Germline V lookup: CDR1 MDHEN, CDR2 SYDVKM. The CDR3 sequence: CASRPLHRGYEQYF. The CDR3 coding sequence is TGTGCCAGCAGGCCTCTCCACAGGGGCTACGAGCAGTACTTC.

This rearrangement joins TRBV6-5 to TRBJ2-7, with D perhaps TRBD1 or TRBD2 (5 bases each). The CDR3 has 16 residues. The V gene lost 0 bases and the J gene lost 2 bases, with 14 bases spanning the gap. The germline V gene encodes CDR1 MNHEY and CDR2 SVGAGI. The CDR3 nucleotides read TGTGCCAGCAGTTACTCCTTGGGGGAGCGTACCTACGAGCAGTACTTC. It codes for CASSYSLGERTYEQYF.

The chain carries TRBV12-3 or TRBV12-4 and TRBJ1-5; no clear D. Between the trimmed V and J ends, which lost 6 bases and 3 bases, there was a span of 12 bases. The CDR3 has 14 residues. The CDR3 is CASSPQANNQPQHF. The CDR3, as DNA: TGTGCCAGCAGCCCCCAAGCGAACAATCAGCCCCAGCATTTT.

The rearrangement links TRBV2 to TRBJ1-5; TRBD1 matches at 11 bases. V trimming: 6 bases; J trimming: 7 bases; junction bases outside the gene matches: 5. Germline values: CDR1 SNHLY, CDR2 FYNNEI. The CDR3 extends over 14 amino acids. The CDR3 DNA follows: TGTGCCAGCAGAGGGACAGGGGGGCGACAGCCCCAGCATTTT. Translating it yields CASRGTGGRQPQHF.

J is TRBJ2-7 and V is TRBV12-3 or TRBV12-4, with D uncertain. The CDR3 runs to 12 residues. V lost 4 bases to trimming and J lost 4 bases, with 8 bases between them. CDR3 sequence (DNA): TGTGCCAGCAGTTCCACCCTTTACGAGCAGTACTTC. It translates to CASSSTLYEQYF.

This clonotype occurred once. The chain combines TRBV7-2 with TRBJ1-1, with D unclear. V was pared by 7 bases and J by 5 bases, with 14 bases between. This CDR3 has 13 residues. Germline loops: CDR1 SGHTA, CDR2 FQGNSA. CDR3 in amino acids: CASTLGGYTEAFF. As DNA, the CDR3 is TGTGCCAGCACCCTGGGAGGGTATACTGAAGCTTTCTTT.

This rearrangement joins TRBV29-1 to TRBJ2-7; D uncertain. CDR3 length: 12 residues. V was shortened by 6 bases and J by 2 bases, with 11 bases between the two germline ends. Germline CDR1 and CDR2: SQVTM and ANQGSEA. The CDR3, as DNA: TGCAGCGTGACCGTGGGTCCCTACGAGCAGTACTTC. Translated, it gives CSVTVGPYEQYF.

The V gene is TRBV7-6, the J gene TRBJ2-3; a possible D gene is TRBD1 (5 bases). Trimming took 5 bases from V and 3 from J, leaving 24 bases between them. Germline CDR1 and CDR2: SGHVS and FNYEAQ. The CDR3 runs 18 residues. Here the CDR3 reads CASSPLRPGLGRTDTQYF. The CDR3 bases are TGTGCCAGCAGCCCCCTGCGACCCGGTCTGGGGCGGACAGATACGCAGTATTTT.

The genes are TRBV4-1 and TRBJ2-1; no reliable D call. Looked up from germline, CDR1 is MGHRA and CDR2 is YSYEKL. V lost 4 bases, J lost 6 bases, and 13 bases lay in between. This CDR3 is 14 amino acids long. The CDR3 nucleotides read TGCGCCAGCAGCCTCTCCCCGCTTGCCAATGAGCAGTTCTTC. It is translated as CASSLSPLANEQFF.

The V and J genes are TRBV7-9 and TRBJ2-6; 9 bases are shared with TRBD1. Trimming at V came to 4 bases and at J to 1 base, leaving 11 bases not matched to a gene. This CDR3 region has 19 residues. Germline values: CDR1 SEHNR, CDR2 FQNEAQ (reference sequence). CDR3 amino acids: CASSSTQTGGNSGANVLTF. DNA of the CDR3: TGTGCCAGCAGCTCCACACAAACAGGGGGCAATTCTGGGGCCAACGTCCTGACTTTC.

The chain couples TRBV7-2 to TRBJ2-1; D call uncertain. The V and J ends lost 2 bases and 3 bases respectively, with 8 bases between them. Germline lookup yields CDR1 SGHTA and CDR2 FQGNSA. This CDR3 has 14 amino acids. Here the CDR3 reads CASSLRRYYNEQFF. As DNA, the CDR3 is TGTGCCAGCAGCTTAAGGCGGTACTACAATGAGCAGTTCTTC. Full variable domain (remainder filled in from reference TRBV7-2 and TRBJ2-1): GAGVSQSPSNKVTEKGKDVELRCDPISGHTALYWYRQSLGQGLEFLIYFQGNSAPDKSGLPSDRFSAERTGGSVSTLTIQRTQQEDSAVYLCASSLRRYYNEQFFGPGTRLTVL.

DNA of the CDR3: TGTGCCACCACTGAAAGTAGCGGGAGTTATCCCTACGAGCAGTACTTC. Protein: CATTESSGSYPYEQYF. This chain joins TRBV10-3 and TRBJ2-7, with 9 nucleotides matching TRBD2. V lost 10 bases and J lost 2; bases outside the gene matches: 15. The length of the CDR3 is 16 residues. CDR1 and CDR2 (germline): ENHRY, SYGVKD.

The V and J genes are TRBV12-5 and TRBJ2-7; D not resolved. V was pared by 6 bases and J by 1 base, with 10 bases between. Germline V lookup: CDR1 LGHNT, CDR2 FRNRAP. CDR3 length equals 13 residues. CDR3 loop: CASGSSSSYEQYF. DNA for the CDR3: TGTGCTAGTGGCTCCTCATCTTCCTACGAGCAGTACTTC.

The chain uses TRBV20-1 and TRBJ1-1, with a possible D match to TRBD1 (6 bases). From germline, CDR1 is DFQATT and CDR2 SNEGSKA (reference sequence). V was cut by 0 bases and J by 1 base, with 18 bases left in between. CDR3 size: 17 residues. The CDR3 DNA is TGCAGTGCTAGAGATTATAAGTTAAGGGGGGAGAACACTGAAGCTTTCTTT. It specifies CSARDYKLRGENTEAFF.

V usage is TRBV6-1 and J usage is TRBJ1-5, with TRBD1 matching 7 bases. Germline V gene data show CDR1 as MNHNS and CDR2 as SASEGT. Trimming took 2 bases from V and 6 from J; bases not matched to a gene: 10. The CDR3 length is 16 residues. CDR3 loop: CASSERYRGYSQPQHF. The DNA for the CDR3 is TGTGCCAGCAGTGAAAGGTACAGGGGATATTCTCAGCCCCAGCATTTT.